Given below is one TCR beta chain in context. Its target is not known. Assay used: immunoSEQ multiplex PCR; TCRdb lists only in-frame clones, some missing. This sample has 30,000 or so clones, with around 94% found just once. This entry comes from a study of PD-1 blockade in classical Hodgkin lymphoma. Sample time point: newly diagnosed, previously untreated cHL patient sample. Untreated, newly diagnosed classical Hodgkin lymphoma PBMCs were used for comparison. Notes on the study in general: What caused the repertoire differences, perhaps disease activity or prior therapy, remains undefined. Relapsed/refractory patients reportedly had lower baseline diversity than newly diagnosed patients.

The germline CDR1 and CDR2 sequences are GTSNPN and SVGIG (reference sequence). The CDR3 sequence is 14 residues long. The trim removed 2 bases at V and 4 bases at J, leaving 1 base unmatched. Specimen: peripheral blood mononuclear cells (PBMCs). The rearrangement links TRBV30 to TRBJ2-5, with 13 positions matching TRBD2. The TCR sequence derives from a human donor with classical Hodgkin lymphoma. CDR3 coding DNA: TGTGCCTGGAGTAGACTAGCGGGGGGAGAGACCCAGTACTTC. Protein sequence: CAWSRLAGGETQYF.